This TCR beta chain appears in the sequencing data of a study of blood T cell repertoires in COVID-19 (dated by TCRdb to the early 2020s). Concerning the study at large: Collaborator samples came from the United States, Italy and Spain and covered acute and convalescent phases of COVID-19. The repertoires were made available in a free public database intended to serve as a resource for research on the immune response to SARS-CoV-2. Deeply sampled blood TCRbeta repertoires from subjects exposed to, actively infected with, or recovered from COVID-19 were included in the dataset. Samples were obtained from the ongoing ImmuneRACE study (first 160 participants) and from about 1,300 subjects provided by 6 global collaborators. Where available, HLA class I and class II types were obtained from metadata supplied by the sample provider rather than from assay-based typing. The material from the prospective study consisted of cDNA or gDNA derived from T cells, B-cell-depleted T cells, or PBMCs. Nearly every sample came with metadata listing a de-identified subject ID, COVID-19 status, age in years and sex. The paper's findings and limits, for the study overall: Clinical and demographic metadata were provided uncurated, with the amount varying by source and participant.

There are 10 amino acids in the CDR3, from cysteine to phenylalanine inclusive. Only the CDR3 part of the read is kept: 30 bases, read in frame from the first base. V loses 5 bases of germline sequence and J loses 7 bases, and the interval between the two ends is 7 bases. CDR1 and CDR2, looked up from the germline V gene, are SGHRS and YFSETQ. Points on this clone: This clone's antigen is unknown. There are no base qualities to consult, and no much larger clone falls within one base.

TCRbeta CDR3 regions were amplified from genomic DNA by means of the immunoSEQ Assay, a bias-controlled multiplex PCR. The source study handled its data this way. Nucleated cell counts per sample were estimated from amplification of reference gene primers within the assay. Sequence reads were collapsed and filtered to measure the absolute abundance of every unique TCRbeta CDR3 rearrangement. For each sample, productive Simpson clonality was calculated as the square root of Simpson's diversity index across productive rearrangements. The immuneACCESS repertoire file appears here via TCRdb, limited to in-frame rearrangements. These files lack a portion of the clones; in checked studies, under half of the deficit traces to unresolved V genes, and the cause of the others is not known. That table gives V, J and clone size, and the DNA gave D and trimming. The sample table holds roughly 230,000 clones, of which 89% were seen once. Clones ranked in the top ten supply roughly 5% of the sample.

A second Seattle source provided samples from volunteer blood donors who had recovered from COVID-19. Whole blood was collected in K2EDTA tubes by collaborating institutions according to the institutions' own protocols. For TCRbeta analysis, collaborators shipped samples as frozen whole blood, isolated PBMCs, or DNA extracted from either of those sample types. Material for sequencing was peripheral blood. The chain was built from TRBV5-1 and TRBJ2-7, with the D segment identity uncertain. This receptor was taken from a woman aged 40 to 50 who had recovered from COVID-19. The CDR3 reads as follows: CASSVCEQYF. The bases read TGCGCCAGCAGTGTCTGTGAGCAGTACTTC.